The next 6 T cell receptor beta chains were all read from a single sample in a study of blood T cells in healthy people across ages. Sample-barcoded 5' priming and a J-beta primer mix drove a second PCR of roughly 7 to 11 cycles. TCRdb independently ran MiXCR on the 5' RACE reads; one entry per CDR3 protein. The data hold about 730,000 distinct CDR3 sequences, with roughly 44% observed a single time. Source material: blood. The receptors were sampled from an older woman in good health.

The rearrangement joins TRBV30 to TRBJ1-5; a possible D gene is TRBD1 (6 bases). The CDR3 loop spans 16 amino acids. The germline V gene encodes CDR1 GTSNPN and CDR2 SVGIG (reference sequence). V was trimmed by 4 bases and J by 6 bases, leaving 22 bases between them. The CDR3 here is CAWTLQGRRFSQPQHF. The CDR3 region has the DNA TGTGCCTGGACCCTTCAGGGGAGGCGTTTCAGTCAGCCCCAGCATTTT.

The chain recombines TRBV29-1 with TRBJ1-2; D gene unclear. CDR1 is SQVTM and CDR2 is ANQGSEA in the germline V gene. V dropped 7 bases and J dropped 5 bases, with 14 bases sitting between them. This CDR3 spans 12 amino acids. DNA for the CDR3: TGCAGCGGCGTGGGAGAGACTTATGGCTACACCTTC. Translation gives CSGVGETYGYTF.

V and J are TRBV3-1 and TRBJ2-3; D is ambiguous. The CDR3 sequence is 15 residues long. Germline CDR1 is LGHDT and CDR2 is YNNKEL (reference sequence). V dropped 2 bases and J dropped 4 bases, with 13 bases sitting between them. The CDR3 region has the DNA TGTGCCAGCAGCCAATTGAACGAGCAAGCAGATACGCAGTATTTT. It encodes CASSQLNEQADTQYF.

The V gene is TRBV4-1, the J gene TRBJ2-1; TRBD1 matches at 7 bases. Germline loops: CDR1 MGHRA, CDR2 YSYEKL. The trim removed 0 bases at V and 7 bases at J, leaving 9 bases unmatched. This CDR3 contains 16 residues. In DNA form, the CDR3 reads TGCGCCAGCAGCCAAGATAGGGCGACAGGGCTTAATGAGCAGTTCTTC. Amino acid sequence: CASSQDRATGLNEQFF.

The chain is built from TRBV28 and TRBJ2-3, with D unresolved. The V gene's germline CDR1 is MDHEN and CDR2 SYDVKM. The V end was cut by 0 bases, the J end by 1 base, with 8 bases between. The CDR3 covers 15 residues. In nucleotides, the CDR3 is TGTGCCAGCAGTTTATGGAGGTCAGGCACAGATACGCAGTATTTT. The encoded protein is CASSLWRSGTDTQYF.

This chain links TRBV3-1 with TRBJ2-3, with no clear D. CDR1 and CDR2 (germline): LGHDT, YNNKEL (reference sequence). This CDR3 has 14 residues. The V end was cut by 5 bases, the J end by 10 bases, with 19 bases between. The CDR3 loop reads CASSYASSGVAQYF. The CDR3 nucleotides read TGTGCCAGCAGCTATGCATCCTCTGGGGTGGCGCAGTATTTT.